These 4 T cell receptor beta chains originate from one sample sequenced in a study of blood T cell repertoires in COVID-19. TCRdb keeps only in-frame clones here, not all; method: immunoSEQ multiplex PCR. The table includes about 260,000 clones, around 87% detected once. Material: peripheral blood. The receptors originated from a woman aged 55-69 years with COVID-19, enrolled during active disease.

This rearrangement joins TRBV27 to TRBJ1-6, with a weak D call TRBD1 (5 bases). V was clipped by 3 bases and J by 9 bases, with 15 bases between them. The germline gives CDR1 MNHEY, CDR2 SMNVEV (reference sequence). The CDR3 covers 15 residues. The CDR3 loop reads CASSFQGRVTSPLHF. In DNA, the CDR3 is TGTGCCAGCAGTTTTCAGGGCAGGGTGACTTCACCCCTCCACTTT.

This chain uses TRBV30 with TRBJ1-2, with D uncertain. The CDR3 loop spans 11 amino acids. Germline V lookup: CDR1 GTSNPN, CDR2 SVGIG (reference sequence). V gave up 3 bases and J gave up 14 bases, with 16 bases separating them. The CDR3 DNA reads TGTGCCTGGAGCCCCTCGGGAGGCGTAACCTTC. Its translation is CAWSPSGGVTF.

The chain couples TRBV28 to TRBJ2-1, with 11 bases lining up with TRBD2. The CDR3 extends over 21 amino acids. The V gene's germline CDR1 is MDHEN and CDR2 SYDVKM. J lost 0 bases, V lost 6 bases, and 19 bases had no gene match. The CDR3 here is CASSRFSGRAVMYFSYNEQFF. The CDR3 coding sequence is TGTGCCAGCAGCCGCTTTAGCGGGAGGGCCGTCATGTATTTCTCCTACAATGAGCAGTTCTTC.

This sequence joins TRBV6-5 and TRBJ2-3, with 7 bases lining up with TRBD2. The CDR3 totals 15 residues. CDR1 and CDR2 (germline): MNHEY, SVGAGI. With 6 bases clipped from V and 4 bases from J, the junction kept 10 bases outside the gene matches. The CDR3 coding sequence is TGTGCCAGCAGCCGCTTAGGCGGGAGTTCAGATACGCAGTATTTT. Translation: CASSRLGGSSDTQYF.